There are a few counts of the clone carrying this T cell receptor beta chain. A much larger clone lies a single base off, so this may be a read error. The identical CDR3 is also encoded by other nucleotide sequences in the sample. The record originates from a study of metastatic and nonmetastatic thyroid tumors. All patients were untreated before thyroid surgery. TCRdb re-called the PCR reads via MiXCR. The table lists 26,000 or so clones, approximately 16% of them singletons. Germline values: CDR1 MDHEN, CDR2 SYDVKM. The CDR3 totals 14 residues. The chain employs TRBV28 and TRBJ2-3; no firm D call. The receptor comes from a male donor with papillary thyroid cancer or a benign thyroid nodule (not recorded which). Some clones in this sample may be carry-over from other donors' samples. The specimen sequenced was blood. The CDR3 nucleotides read TGTGCCAGCAGTGGGGAATCCCGCACGGATACGCAGTATTTT. Protein product: CASSGESRTDTQYF. The full variable domain, its missing parts supplied by reference TRBV28 and TRBJ2-3, is DVKVTQSSRYLVKRTGEKVFLECVQDMDHENMFWYRQDPGLGLRLIYFSYDVKMKEKGDIPEGYSVSREKKERFSLILESASTNQTSMYLCASSGESRTDTQYFGPGTRLTVL.